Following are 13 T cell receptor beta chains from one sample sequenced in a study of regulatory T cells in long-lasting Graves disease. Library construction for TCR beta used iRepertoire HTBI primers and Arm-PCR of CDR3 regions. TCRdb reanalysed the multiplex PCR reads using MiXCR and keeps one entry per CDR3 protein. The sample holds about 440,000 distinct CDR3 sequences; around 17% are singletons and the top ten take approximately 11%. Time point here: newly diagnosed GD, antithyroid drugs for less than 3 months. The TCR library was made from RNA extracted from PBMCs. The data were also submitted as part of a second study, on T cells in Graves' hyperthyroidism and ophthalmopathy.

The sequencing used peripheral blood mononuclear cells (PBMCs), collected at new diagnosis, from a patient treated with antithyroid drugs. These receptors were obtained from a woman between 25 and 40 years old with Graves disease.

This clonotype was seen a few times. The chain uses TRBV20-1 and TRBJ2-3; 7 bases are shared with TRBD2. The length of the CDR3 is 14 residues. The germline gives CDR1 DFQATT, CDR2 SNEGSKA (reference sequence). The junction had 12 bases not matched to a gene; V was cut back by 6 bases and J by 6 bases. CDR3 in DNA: TGCAGTGCCTCGGGCGGGAGTATAGGGGATACGCAGTATTTT. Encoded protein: CSASGGSIGDTQYF.

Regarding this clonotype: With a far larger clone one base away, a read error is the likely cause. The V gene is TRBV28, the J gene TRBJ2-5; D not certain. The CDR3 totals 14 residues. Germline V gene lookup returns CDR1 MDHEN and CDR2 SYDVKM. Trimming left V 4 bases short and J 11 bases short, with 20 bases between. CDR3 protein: CASSSDPGYNEQYF. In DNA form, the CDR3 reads TGTGCCAGCAGTTCGGACCCTGGTTACAATGAGCAGTACTTC. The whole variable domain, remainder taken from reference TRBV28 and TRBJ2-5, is DVKVTQSSRYLVKRTGEKVFLECVQDMDHENMFWYRQDPGLGLRLIYFSYDVKMKEKGDIPEGYSVSREKKERFSLILESASTNQTSMYLCASSSDPGYNEQYFGPGTRLLVL.

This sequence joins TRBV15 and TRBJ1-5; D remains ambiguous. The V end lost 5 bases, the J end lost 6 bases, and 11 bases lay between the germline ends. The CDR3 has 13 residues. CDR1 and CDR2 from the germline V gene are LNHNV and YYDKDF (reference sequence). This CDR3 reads CATSPTLAQPQHF. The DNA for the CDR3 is TGTGCCACCAGCCCGACCCTTGCTCAGCCCCAGCATTTT.

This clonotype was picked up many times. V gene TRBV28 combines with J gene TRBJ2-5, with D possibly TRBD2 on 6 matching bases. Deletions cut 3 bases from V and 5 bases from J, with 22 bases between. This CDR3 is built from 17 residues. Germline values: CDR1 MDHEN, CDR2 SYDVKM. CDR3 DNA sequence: TGTGCCAGCAGTTTTTCGGGCTTGGGAGGCCGGCGGGAGACCCAGTACTTC. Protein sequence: CASSFSGLGGRRETQYF. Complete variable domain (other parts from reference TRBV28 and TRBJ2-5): DVKVTQSSRYLVKRTGEKVFLECVQDMDHENMFWYRQDPGLGLRLIYFSYDVKMKEKGDIPEGYSVSREKKERFSLILESASTNQTSMYLCASSFSGLGGRRETQYFGPGTRLLVL.

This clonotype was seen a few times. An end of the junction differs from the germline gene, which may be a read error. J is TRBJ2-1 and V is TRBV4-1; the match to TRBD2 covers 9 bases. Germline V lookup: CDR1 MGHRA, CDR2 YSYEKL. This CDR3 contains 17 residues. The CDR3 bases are TGCGCCAGCAGCCCGGGACTAGCAGAGAGCTCCTACAATGAACAGTTCTTC. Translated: CASSPGLAESSYNEQFF.

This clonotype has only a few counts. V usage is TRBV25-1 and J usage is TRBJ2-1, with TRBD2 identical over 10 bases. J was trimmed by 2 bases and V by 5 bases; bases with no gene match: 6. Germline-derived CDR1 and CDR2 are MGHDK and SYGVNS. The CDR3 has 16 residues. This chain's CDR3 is CASSLSAGGPYNEQFF. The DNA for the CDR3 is TGTGCCAGCAGTTTGTCAGCGGGAGGGCCCTACAATGAGCAGTTCTTC.

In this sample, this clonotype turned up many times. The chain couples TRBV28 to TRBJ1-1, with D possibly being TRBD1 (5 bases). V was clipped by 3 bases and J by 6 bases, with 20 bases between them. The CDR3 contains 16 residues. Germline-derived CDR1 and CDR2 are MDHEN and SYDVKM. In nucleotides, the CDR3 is TGTGCCAGCAGTTTGGGGCCGATGGGGCGGCGTGCTGAAGCTTTCTTT. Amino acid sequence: CASSLGPMGRRAEAFF.

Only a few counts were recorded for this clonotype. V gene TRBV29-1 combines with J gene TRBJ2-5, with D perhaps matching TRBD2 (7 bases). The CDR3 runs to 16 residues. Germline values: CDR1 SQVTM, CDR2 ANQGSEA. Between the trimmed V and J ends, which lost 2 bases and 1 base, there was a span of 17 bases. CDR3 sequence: CSVERRGGWAQETQYF. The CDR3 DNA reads TGCAGCGTTGAAAGAAGGGGGGGGTGGGCCCAAGAGACCCAGTACTTC.

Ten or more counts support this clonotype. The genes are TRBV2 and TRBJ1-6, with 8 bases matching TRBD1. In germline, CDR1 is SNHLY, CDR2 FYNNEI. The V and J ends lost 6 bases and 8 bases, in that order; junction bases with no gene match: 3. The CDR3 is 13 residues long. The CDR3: CASRGTGDSPLHF. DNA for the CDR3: TGTGCCAGCAGAGGGACAGGAGATTCACCCCTCCACTTT.

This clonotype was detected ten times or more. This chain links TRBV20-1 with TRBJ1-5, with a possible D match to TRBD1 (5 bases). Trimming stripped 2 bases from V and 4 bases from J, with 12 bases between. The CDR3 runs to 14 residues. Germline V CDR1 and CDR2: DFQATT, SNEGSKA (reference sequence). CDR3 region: CSARWATGNQPQHF. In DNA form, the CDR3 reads TGCAGTGCTAGATGGGCTACAGGTAATCAGCCCCAGCATTTT.

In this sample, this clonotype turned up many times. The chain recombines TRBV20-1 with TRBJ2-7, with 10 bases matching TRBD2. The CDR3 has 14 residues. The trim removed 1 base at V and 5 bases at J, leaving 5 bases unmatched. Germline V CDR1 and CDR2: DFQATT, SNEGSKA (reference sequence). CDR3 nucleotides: TGCAGTGCTAGAGGGGGGACTAGCGACCACGAGCAGTACTTC. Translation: CSARGGTSDHEQYF.

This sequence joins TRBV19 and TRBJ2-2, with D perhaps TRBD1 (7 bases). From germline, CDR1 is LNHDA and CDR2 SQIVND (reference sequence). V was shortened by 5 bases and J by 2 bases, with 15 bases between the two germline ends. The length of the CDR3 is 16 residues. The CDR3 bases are TGTGCCAGTAGTGGTTGGAGGGGGCGTAACACCGGGGAGCTGTTTTTT. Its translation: CASSGWRGRNTGELFF.

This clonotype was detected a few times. The CDR3 coding sequence is TGTGCCAGCAGTTACTCGGGGGTGTGGGGCGATACTAACTATGGCTACACCTTC. Its translation: CASSYSGVWGDTNYGYTF. V and J are TRBV6-5 and TRBJ1-2; a weak D match, TRBD1 (5 bases). CDR3 length equals 18 residues. With 0 bases removed from V and 0 bases from J, the gap between germline ends came to 17 bases. CDR1 is MNHEY and CDR2 is SVGAGI in the germline V gene.